Listed here are 32 T cell receptor beta chains from one sample, sequenced in a study of shared clonotypes between healthy human individuals (dated by TCRdb to about 2020). Library creation used the immunoSEQ multiplex PCR assay. TCRdb re-hosts the immuneACCESS table, in-frame sequences only. Its copies lack some clones; in the studies checked, an unresolved V gene accounts for under half of them, and the cause for the rest is not known. In all, the sample holds 2.5 million or so clones, and approximately 90% of those were seen once. The ten most abundant clones make up under 0.15% of the sample. Input material: naive CD4+ T cells sorted from blood. The meaning of the sample's cell subset or site label: CD45RA+ positively selected. The source of these receptors is a man younger than 35 in good health.

Comments on this clone: The sample has other DNA sequences that encode this CDR3 too. V gene TRBV9 combines with J gene TRBJ2-2; TRBD2 might be the D (5 bases). Trimming cost V 0 bases and J 6 bases, with 9 bases left between them. The CDR3 loop spans 14 amino acids. Per the germline V gene, CDR1 is SGDLS and CDR2 is YYNGEE. The CDR3 loop is CASSVATGAGELFF. The CDR3 region has the DNA TGTGCCAGCAGCGTAGCGACCGGGGCCGGGGAGCTGTTTTTT. Combining the CDR3 with reference TRBV9 and TRBJ2-2 gives the whole variable domain DSGVTQTPKHLITATGQRVTLRCSPRSGDLSVYWYQQSLDQGLQFLIQYYNGEERAKGNILERFSAQQFPDLHSELNLSSLELGDSALYFCASSVATGAGELFFGEGSRLTVL.

The V call is TRBV15, the J call TRBJ2-1; 11 bases agree with TRBD2. The germline CDR1 and CDR2 sequences are LNHNV and YYDKDF (reference sequence). The CDR3 covers 14 residues. The junction had 3 bases not matched to a gene; V was cut back by 4 bases and J by 7 bases. The CDR3 spells CATSTGLAGNEQFF. The DNA for the CDR3 is TGTGCCACCAGCACAGGACTAGCGGGTAATGAGCAGTTCTTC.

On this clone: Different DNA sequences within this sample yield the same CDR3. This chain uses TRBV2 with TRBJ2-7; no definite D call. Germline-derived CDR1 and CDR2 are SNHLY and FYNNEI. Trimming removed 2 bases from V and 3 bases from J, with 5 bases in between. This CDR3 is built from 12 residues. The CDR3 bases are TGTGCCAGCAGTGAATCCGGCTACGAGCAGTACTTC. Translation gives CASSESGYEQYF. Full variable domain (remainder filled in from reference TRBV2 and TRBJ2-7): EPEVTQTPSHQVTQMGQEVILRCVPISNHLYFYWYRQILGQKVEFLVSFYNNEISEKSEIFDDQFSVERPDGSNFTLKIRSTKLEDSAMYFCASSESGYEQYFGPGTRLTVT.

The chain employs TRBV30 and TRBJ1-4; no reliable D call. CDR3 length: 12 amino acids. Per germline, CDR1 GTSNPN and CDR2 SVGIG (reference sequence). The ends were cut back, 8 bases at V and 10 bases at J, with 17 bases in the middle. The CDR3 region has the DNA TGTGCCCGAAAGTTGGATAACGGAAAACTGTTTTTT. Protein: CARKLDNGKLFF.

The chain carries TRBV5-1 and TRBJ2-3, with D maybe TRBD2 (5 bases). The V gene lost 5 bases and the J gene lost 1 base, with 11 bases spanning the gap. CDR3 length: 14 residues. From germline, CDR1 is SGHRS and CDR2 YFSETQ. The CDR3 region has the DNA TGCGCCAGCAGAGGAATTAGCGGCACAGATACGCAGTATTTT. Amino acid sequence: CASRGISGTDTQYF.

The genes are TRBV29-1 and TRBJ2-1; D is uncertain. The germline V and J ends were trimmed by 6 bases and 9 bases, with 27 bases remaining between them. The CDR3 runs to 16 residues. Germline-derived CDR1 and CDR2 are SQVTM and ANQGSEA. The CDR3 region is CSVPYKTLLISPEQFF. The CDR3 DNA reads TGCAGCGTCCCCTACAAGACTCTACTAATATCACCTGAGCAGTTCTTC.

The rearrangement joins TRBV7-2 to TRBJ1-1; TRBD1 agrees at 10 bases. CDR1 SGHTA and CDR2 FQGNSA come from the germline V gene. After removal of 4 bases from V and 0 bases from J, the junction contained 11 bases not matched to a gene. The CDR3 sequence is 18 residues long. The CDR3 reads CASSSLVPGQGMNTEAFF. CDR3 DNA: TGTGCCAGCAGCTCTCTCGTCCCGGGACAGGGGATGAACACTGAAGCTTTCTTT.

Only one count was recorded for this clone. The rearrangement links TRBV15 to TRBJ1-2, with 8 bases identical to TRBD1. CDR3 size: 16 residues. Trimming removed 1 base from V and 8 bases from J; junction bases left unmatched: 12. Germline V gene sequence: CDR1 LNHNV, CDR2 YYDKDF (reference sequence). In DNA form, the CDR3 reads TGTGCCACCAGCAGAGGAGCGGGGCAGGGGGCCAGGGGCTACACCTTC. Its translation: CATSRGAGQGARGYTF.

This clone came up once. The chain recombines TRBV10-3 with TRBJ1-2; D possibly corresponds to TRBD1 (5 bases). The V gene's germline CDR1 is ENHRY and CDR2 SYGVKD. This CDR3 region has 15 residues. Trimming left V 0 bases short and J 7 bases short, with 15 bases between. CDR3 bases: TGTGCCATCAGTGAGTCGACGCTCAGGGCGGTTGGCTACACCTTC. It specifies CAISESTLRAVGYTF.

This clone occurred a few times. CDR3 DNA sequence: TGTGCCAGCATCACAGCGGGAGGGAACACCGGGGAGCTGTTTTTT. As protein: CASITAGGNTGELFF. The chain has TRBV6-1 and TRBJ2-2; 9 bases line up with TRBD2. J was trimmed by 1 base and V by 7 bases; bases with no gene match: 4. The CDR3 sequence is 15 residues long. Germline lookup yields CDR1 MNHNS and CDR2 SASEGT.

In its sample, this clone was seen a few times. The V and J genes are TRBV28 and TRBJ1-6, with 9 bases matching TRBD1. V shed 8 bases, J shed 10 bases, and the junction held 15 bases outside the gene matches. From germline, CDR1 is MDHEN and CDR2 SYDVKM. The CDR3 covers 16 residues. The CDR3 DNA follows: TGTGCCAGCTGGGGACAGGGTTTGGAGAGAGACTCACCCCTCCACTTT. Its translation is CASWGQGLERDSPLHF.

CDR3 loop: CASTTGAGAREQFF. CDR3 DNA sequence: TGTGCCAGTACAACGGGAGCGGGAGCTCGCGAGCAGTTCTTC. This chain connects TRBV19 to TRBJ2-1; 8 bases fit TRBD2. V was clipped by 7 bases and J by 10 bases; unmatched bases: 12. The CDR3 loop spans 14 amino acids. The germline V gene has CDR1 LNHDA and CDR2 SQIVND (reference sequence). Full variable domain (outside the CDR3, taken from reference TRBV19 and TRBJ2-1): DGGITQSPKYLFRKEGQNVTLSCEQNLNHDAMYWYRQDPGQGLRLIYYSQIVNDFQKGDIAEGYSVSREKKESFPLTVTSAQKNPTAFYLCASTTGAGAREQFFGPGTRLTVL.

The chain carries TRBV19 and TRBJ1-6; D ambiguous. Germline CDR1 and CDR2: LNHDA and SQIVND (reference sequence). The CDR3 is 18 residues long. The ends were cut back, 5 bases at V and 0 bases at J, with 17 bases in the middle. The DNA for the CDR3 is TGTGCCAGTAGTCCCCATACAAGAGGGAGCTCCTATAATTCACCCCTCCACTTT. The encoded protein is CASSPHTRGSSYNSPLHF.

This clone was seen just once. The genes are TRBV19 and TRBJ2-2; no clear D. Trimming stripped 0 bases from V and 4 bases from J, with 6 bases between. The CDR3 runs to 14 residues. In germline, CDR1 is LNHDA, CDR2 SQIVND (reference sequence). This chain's CDR3 is CASSIDGFTGELFF. CDR3 coding DNA: TGTGCCAGTAGTATAGACGGCTTCACCGGGGAGCTGTTTTTT. The full variable domain, rest sourced from reference TRBV19 and TRBJ2-2, is DGGITQSPKYLFRKEGQNVTLSCEQNLNHDAMYWYRQDPGQGLRLIYYSQIVNDFQKGDIAEGYSVSREKKESFPLTVTSAQKNPTAFYLCASSIDGFTGELFFGEGSRLTVL.

The V call is TRBV7-2, the J call TRBJ2-1; D is possibly TRBD1 (6 bases). CDR3 length: 14 amino acids. Germline CDR1 is SGHTA and CDR2 is FQGNSA. V was pared by 8 bases and J by 0 bases, with 11 bases between. The CDR3 sequence is CASDADSSYNEQFF. CDR3 bases: TGTGCCAGCGATGCGGACAGCTCCTACAATGAGCAGTTCTTC.

The sample holds one count of this clone. This chain connects TRBV5-1 to TRBJ2-1; 14 bases line up with TRBD2. The CDR3 is 16 amino acids. After removal of 1 base from V and 8 bases from J, the junction contained 5 bases not matched to a gene. Germline V gene data show CDR1 as SGHRS and CDR2 as YFSETQ. The CDR3: CASSLPGTSGSHEQFF. CDR3 DNA sequence: TGCGCCAGCAGCTTGCCCGGGACTAGCGGGAGTCATGAGCAGTTCTTC.

This chain uses TRBV7-9 with TRBJ2-6; the D gene is possibly TRBD2 (5 bases). The V end lost 5 bases, the J end lost 2 bases, and 16 bases lay between the germline ends. The CDR3 length is 17 residues. Germline CDR1 is SEHNR and CDR2 is FQNEAQ (reference sequence). This CDR3 reads CASSPGLRPPGANVLTF. The CDR3 DNA sequence: TGTGCCAGCAGCCCCGGACTCCGTCCCCCTGGGGCCAACGTCCTGACTTTC.

The chain recombines TRBV7-3 with TRBJ2-5; TRBD2 matches at 12 bases. Trimming cost V 5 bases and J 6 bases; bases outside gene matches: 7. Germline V gives CDR1 SGHTA, CDR2 FQGTGA. The CDR3 extends over 15 amino acids. The CDR3 loop is CASSETSGGIKTQYF. CDR3 DNA sequence: TGTGCCAGCAGCGAGACTAGCGGGGGTATTAAGACCCAGTACTTC.

The CDR3 nucleotides are TGTGCTAGTGGTCCGACAGGGGGCGCCTTGGACACTGAAGCTTTCTTT. Its translation is CASGPTGGALDTEAFF. The J gene is TRBJ1-1, the V gene TRBV12-5, with 10 bases lining up with TRBD1. Germline CDR1 is LGHNT and CDR2 is FRNRAP. The CDR3 spans 16 residues. V lost 5 bases, J lost 3 bases, and 9 bases stayed unmatched.

This clone was detected only once. Other nucleotide sequences in the sample specify the same CDR3. The rearrangement joins TRBV7-9 to TRBJ2-7; no firm D call. The CDR3 is 12 residues long. CDR1 SEHNR and CDR2 FQNEAQ come from the germline V gene (reference sequence). V lost 1 base and J lost 3, with 4 bases in between. The CDR3 DNA reads as TGTGCCAGCAGCTTAGGAGACTACGAGCAGTACTTC. Translation: CASSLGDYEQYF.

The rearrangement links TRBV4-2 to TRBJ2-7; tentative D call: TRBD1 (6 bases). CDR1 and CDR2 (germline): LGHNA, YNFKEQ. Trimming shortened V by 5 bases and J by 7 bases, and 12 bases separated the two germline ends. The CDR3 spans 12 residues. The CDR3 spells CASSTGFGEQYF. The CDR3 DNA sequence: TGTGCCAGCAGCACAGGGTTTGGGGAGCAGTACTTC.

The V call is TRBV5-1, the J call TRBJ2-1, with 7 bases that match TRBD2. The CDR3 is 16 residues long. Germline CDR1 and CDR2: SGHRS and YFSETQ. V lost 4 bases to trimming and J lost 8 bases; unmatched junction nucleotides: 15. This chain's CDR3 is CASSLTGLPEGYEQFF. CDR3 in DNA: TGCGCCAGCAGCCTAACGGGACTACCCGAAGGCTATGAGCAGTTCTTC. The complete variable domain, with remaining parts taken from reference TRBV5-1 and TRBJ2-1, reads KAGVTQTPRYLIKTRGQQVTLSCSPISGHRSVSWYQQTPGQGLQFLFEYFSETQRNKGNFPGRFSGRQFSNSRSEMNVSTLELGDSALYLCASSLTGLPEGYEQFFGPGTRLTVL.

V usage is TRBV30 and J usage is TRBJ2-5; D is ambiguous. Germline V CDR1 and CDR2: GTSNPN, SVGIG (reference sequence). Deletions cut 0 bases from V and 2 bases from J, with 16 bases between. This CDR3 spans 16 amino acids. CDR3 residues: CAWSVLQSIKQETQYF. CDR3 DNA sequence: TGTGCCTGGAGTGTACTACAGAGTATTAAACAAGAGACCCAGTACTTC. The full variable domain, completed using reference TRBV30 and TRBJ2-5, is SQTIHQWPATLVQPVGSPLSLECTVEGTSNPNLYWYRQAAGRGLQLLFYSVGIGQISSEVPQNLSASRPQDRQFILSSKKLLLSDSGFYLCAWSVLQSIKQETQYFGPGTRLLVL.

This clone was detected only a few times. The chain has TRBV28 and TRBJ1-5, with a tentative D call TRBD1 (5 bases). The CDR3 contains 14 residues. The germline CDR1 and CDR2 sequences are MDHEN and SYDVKM. The germline V and J ends were trimmed by 6 bases and 6 bases, with 15 bases remaining between them. The CDR3 spells CASSPVQVIQPQHF. CDR3 nucleotide sequence: TGTGCCAGCAGCCCAGTACAGGTTATTCAGCCCCAGCATTTT.

The chain links TRBV18 to TRBJ2-7, with no clear D. CDR3 size: 13 residues. V was shortened by 5 bases and J by 5 bases, with 13 bases between the two germline ends. The V gene's germline CDR1 is KGHSH and CDR2 LQKENI. The CDR3, as DNA: TGTGCCAGCTCATCTGAGCCAAGACACGAGCAGTACTTC. Protein product: CASSSEPRHEQYF. Drawing the rest from reference TRBV18 and TRBJ2-7, the complete variable domain is NAGVMQNPRHLVRRRGQEARLRCSPMKGHSHVYWYRQLPEEGLKFMVYLQKENIIDESGMPKERFSAEFPKEGPSILRIQQVVRGDSAAYFCASSSEPRHEQYFGPGTRLTVT.

The genes are TRBV30 and TRBJ2-5, with a possible D match to TRBD1 (5 bases). The last part of the DNA fits TRBJ2-7 better; the J call may be wrong. The CDR3 length is 14 residues. Looked up from germline, CDR1 is GTSNPN and CDR2 is SVGIG (reference sequence). Here the CDR3 DNA reads TGTGCCTGGAGTTTAGGGGCGGACCGGGACGAGCAGTACTTC. Translated, it gives CAWSLGADRDEQYF.

The rearrangement joins TRBV7-9 to TRBJ1-4, with a possible D match to TRBD1 (6 bases). With 5 bases removed from V and 6 bases from J, the gap between germline ends came to 13 bases. The CDR3 runs to 14 residues. Germline V gives CDR1 SEHNR, CDR2 FQNEAQ (reference sequence). In DNA form, the CDR3 reads TGTGCCAGCAGCCGTGGACAGCCCTATGAAAAACTGTTTTTT. Translation gives CASSRGQPYEKLFF.

The V gene is TRBV14, the J gene TRBJ2-7; 7 bases are shared with TRBD1. Trimming at V came to 4 bases and at J to 0 bases, leaving 9 bases not matched to a gene. This CDR3 comprises 16 residues. Germline V gives CDR1 SGHDN, CDR2 FVKESK. The CDR3 DNA reads TGTGCCAGCAGCCGCGGTACAGGGGCCGCCTCCTACGAGCAGTACTTC. Protein: CASSRGTGAASYEQYF.

The chain recombines TRBV30 with TRBJ2-5, with unresolved D. From germline, CDR1 is GTSNPN and CDR2 SVGIG (reference sequence). This CDR3 has 11 amino acids. V was trimmed by 4 bases and J by 9 bases, leaving 12 bases between them. The CDR3 loop is CAWKGDGAQYF. Written as DNA, the CDR3 is TGTGCCTGGAAGGGCGATGGGGCCCAGTACTTC. The whole variable domain, filled in from reference TRBV30 and TRBJ2-5, reads SQTIHQWPATLVQPVGSPLSLECTVEGTSNPNLYWYRQAAGRGLQLLFYSVGIGQISSEVPQNLSASRPQDRQFILSSKKLLLSDSGFYLCAWKGDGAQYFGPGTRLLVL.

This chain links TRBV4-2 with TRBJ1-4; TRBD1 matches at 10 bases. V lost 3 bases, J lost 8 bases, and 6 bases stayed unmatched. CDR1 and CDR2 (germline): LGHNA, YNFKEQ. This CDR3 is 15 amino acids long. In nucleotides, the CDR3 is TGTGCCAGCAGCCACTCCGGGACAGGGGTGGAAAAACTGTTTTTT. Translated, it gives CASSHSGTGVEKLFF.

J is TRBJ2-3 and V is TRBV30; D remains ambiguous. The CDR3 consists of 13 residues. Germline V gives CDR1 GTSNPN, CDR2 SVGIG (reference sequence). The V gene lost 0 bases and the J gene lost 1 base, with 5 bases spanning the gap. The CDR3 sequence is CAWSVFGTDTQYF. In DNA, the CDR3 is TGTGCCTGGAGTGTATTCGGCACAGATACGCAGTATTTT.

The chain employs TRBV5-4 and TRBJ1-6, with TRBD1 matching over 9 bases. The CDR3 loop spans 16 amino acids. Per germline, CDR1 SGHNT and CDR2 YYREEE (reference sequence). The V segment lost 5 bases and the J segment 7 bases; nucleotides outside the gene matches: 10. The CDR3 bases are TGTGCCAGCAGAAGATCCGGGACAGGGTTCAATTCACCCCTCCACTTT. It codes for CASRRSGTGFNSPLHF.